This is a list of T cell receptor beta chains from one sample in a study of control samples from healthy donors and cancer patients. Sequencing used immunoSEQ multiplex PCR; TCRdb keeps in-frame clones, though not all of them. In the table there are about 120,000 clones, roughly 88% of which are singletons. The sequenced sample was blood. The receptors were sampled from a man aged 35 to 55 in good health. The CDR3 runs from the conserved cysteine through the conserved F or W. Each record gives: V gene, clone size, D gene, J gene, CDR3 length, CDR3 DNA, CDR3 protein. D genes are given only for firm matches. Rows give clone size only sometimes, using once, few, many, or a class for an expanded clone.

>TRBV10-1|.|TRBD2|TRBJ2-3|20
TGCGCCAGCAGTGGCGGGACTAGCGGGAGACATCCCATCAGCACAGATACGCAGTATTTT
CASSGGTSGRHPISTDTQYF
>TRBV6-5|.|.|TRBJ1-2|14
TGTGCCAGCAGGGGGTCAGGGACTAACTATGGCTACACCTTC
CASRGSGTNYGYTF
>TRBV5-1|.|.|TRBJ2-7|14
TGCGCCAGCAGCTTGGGCGGGACAACTTACGAGCAGTACTTC
CASSLGGTTYEQYF
>TRBV28|.|.|TRBJ2-5|15
TGTGCCAGCAGCAAAAGAGGCAGGGGTCGCGAGACCCAGTACTTC
CASSKRGRGRETQYF
>TRBV27|.|.|TRBJ2-2|13
TGTGCCAGCAGACTCCGGGGAGGCGGGGAGCTGTTTTTT
CASRLRGGGELFF
>TRBV19|.|.|TRBJ2-1|15
TGTGCCAGTAGTATGGGGCGGGGCGCCTACAATGAGCAGTTCTTC
CASSMGRGAYNEQFF
>TRBV10-1|once|.|TRBJ1-1|15
TGCGCCAGCAGTGAGCCAGGGAAGGGTGGCACTGAAGCTTTCTTT
CASSEPGKGGTEAFF
>TRBV15|.|.|TRBJ1-4|14
TGTGCCACCCGCCCGCCAGGGTCTAATGAAAAACTGTTTTTT
CATRPPGSNEKLFF
>TRBV12-5|.|TRBD1|TRBJ1-4|14
TGTGCTAGTGGATCCGGACAGGTTGTGGAAAAACTGTTTTTT
CASGSGQVVEKLFF
>TRBV19|few|TRBD1|TRBJ1-3|15
TGTGCCAGTAGTATTGGAACAGGGGGTGTCAACACCATATATTTT
CASSIGTGGVNTIYF
>TRBV11-2|.|TRBD2|TRBJ2-7|15
TGTGCCAGCAGCTTATCGGGGGGACCAGACTACGAGCAGTACTTC
CASSLSGGPDYEQYF
>TRBV29-1|once|.|TRBJ1-5|14
TGCAGCGTCCAGGACACTCATAGCAATCAGCCCCAGCATTTT
CSVQDTHSNQPQHF
>TRBV18|.|.|TRBJ2-2|14
TGTGCCAGCTCAGAGACTTTGAACACCGGGGAGCTGTTTTTT
CASSETLNTGELFF
>TRBV9|.|.|TRBJ1-2|14
TGTGCCAGCAGCGTAGGGAGACAGTTGGATGGCTACACCTTC
CASSVGRQLDGYTF
>TRBV7-2|once|.|TRBJ1-5|14
TGTGCCAGCAGCCGCCCTTATAGCAATCAGCCCCAGCATTTT
CASSRPYSNQPQHF
>TRBV25-1|.|.|TRBJ1-2|15
TGTGCCAGCAGTGGCCTGGCCAGCGTGGGCTATGGCTACACCTTC
CASSGLASVGYGYTF
>TRBV18|.|TRBD1|TRBJ1-1|15
TGTGCCAGCTCAGACAGACAGGGTACGAACACTGAAGCTTTCTTT
CASSDRQGTNTEAFF
>TRBV5-6|once|.|TRBJ2-2|15
TGTGCCAGCGCCCGCCGGGTAGGTCGCACCGGGGAGCTGTTTTTT
CASARRVGRTGELFF
>TRBV30|.|.|TRBJ1-1|11
TGTGCCTGGAGCGTAATGACTGAAGCTTTCTTT
CAWSVMTEAFF
>TRBV12-3/TRBV12-4|.|.|TRBJ1-2|11
TGTGCCAGCAGGCGGGGGGAAGGCTACACCTTC
CASRRGEGYTF
>TRBV6-5|once|.|TRBJ1-4|14
TGTGCCAGCAGTTACTCGATGACGCAAGAAAAACTGTTTTTT
CASSYSMTQEKLFF
>TRBV5-6|.|TRBD1|TRBJ1-2|13
TGTGCCAGCAGTAAGGGACAGGACTATGGCTACACCTTC
CASSKGQDYGYTF
>TRBV14|once|.|TRBJ2-6|20
TGTGCCAGCAGCCAAATACCAGGCGGACGCCCCACTTCTGGGGCCAACGTCCTGACTTTC
CASSQIPGGRPTSGANVLTF
>TRBV18|.|.|TRBJ1-1|13
TGTGCCAGCTCGGAGGATTCGGGCACTGAAGCTTTCTTT
CASSEDSGTEAFF
>TRBV12-3/TRBV12-4|.|.|TRBJ1-6|12
TGTGCCAGCAGTTTGTGGAATTCACCCCTCCACTTT
CASSLWNSPLHF
>TRBV15|.|.|TRBJ2-5|14
TGTGCCACCAGCAGAGGGGGCCCCCAAGAGACCCAGTACTTC
CATSRGGPQETQYF
>TRBV7-9|.|.|TRBJ2-2|13
TGTGCCAGCAGCGGACCAGGGACCCGGGAGCTGTTTTTT
CASSGPGTRELFF
>TRBV27|few|.|TRBJ1-2|12
TGTGCCAGCAGTTGGGACAACTATGGCTACACCTTC
CASSWDNYGYTF
>TRBV4-1|once|.|TRBJ1-5|15
TGCGCCAGCAGCCAAGCTCCGGGAAGGAATCAGCCCCAGCATTTT
CASSQAPGRNQPQHF
>TRBV6-2/TRBV6-3|.|.|TRBJ1-2|15
TGTGCCAGCAGTTACTCGCCCTATTCAGGGAATGGCTACACCTTC
CASSYSPYSGNGYTF
>TRBV11-2|.|.|TRBJ1-3|14
TGTGCCAGCAGCTTCCCCCGTTCTGGAAACACCATATATTTT
CASSFPRSGNTIYF
>TRBV4-3|.|.|TRBJ2-7|15
TGCGCCAGCAGCCAAGCGAGGCAGGGAGGGGGCGAGCAGTACTTC
CASSQARQGGGEQYF
>TRBV24-1|.|TRBD1|TRBJ2-5|15
TGTGCCACCAGTGGGGGGGACAGGTGGGGCGAGACCCAGTACTTC
CATSGGDRWGETQYF
>TRBV9|.|TRBD1|TRBJ2-7|14
TGTGCCAGCAGCCGTGGACAGGGGATGTACGAGCAGTACTTC
CASSRGQGMYEQYF
>TRBV5-1|.|TRBD2|TRBJ2-1|15
TGCGCCAGCAGCGTTAGCGGGGGGTCTTACAATGAGCAGTTCTTC
CASSVSGGSYNEQFF
>TRBV5-1|.|TRBD2|TRBJ2-3|16
TGCGCCAGCAGCTCGGGCCGCGGGGGACTCACAGATACGCAGTATTTT
CASSSGRGGLTDTQYF
>TRBV19|.|.|TRBJ1-5|18
TGTGCCAGTAGTCCCCCCCTCCGGCGCGGAAATAGCAATCAGCCCCAGCATTTT
CASSPPLRRGNSNQPQHF
>TRBV2|.|.|TRBJ1-4|15
TGTGCCAGCAGCGGACGGAGCGCAACTAATGAAAAACTGTTTTTT
CASSGRSATNEKLFF
>TRBV10-2|once|.|TRBJ2-7|11
TGCGCCAGCAGCAGGGACTACGAGCAGTACTTC
CASSRDYEQYF
>TRBV24-1|.|TRBD1|TRBJ1-4|15
TGTGCCACCAGTGATCCCGGGACAGGGGATGAAAAACTGTTTTTT
CATSDPGTGDEKLFF
>TRBV5-1|.|.|TRBJ2-7|12
TGCGCCAGCAGCTTGAGTTCCTACGAGCAGTACTTC
CASSLSSYEQYF
>TRBV19|.|.|TRBJ1-2|15
TGTGCCAGTAGTATAGATCGGACTCTCCCCTATGGCTACACCTTC
CASSIDRTLPYGYTF
>TRBV7-2|.|TRBD1|TRBJ1-1|15
TGTGCCAGCAGCCCCAGGGGACAGGGGAACACTGAAGCTTTCTTT
CASSPRGQGNTEAFF
>TRBV2|.|TRBD1|TRBJ2-2|14
TGTGCCAGCCGGGACAGGATTAACACCGGGGAGCTGTTTTTT
CASRDRINTGELFF
>TRBV9|.|TRBD1|TRBJ1-4|15
TGTGCCAGCAGCTCTCGGACAGGGTCGAATGAAAAACTGTTTTTT
CASSSRTGSNEKLFF
>TRBV10-2|.|.|TRBJ1-3|16
TGCGCCAGCGGGGTCGTCGGGCTTCACTCTGGAAACACCATATATTTT
CASGVVGLHSGNTIYF
>TRBV4-3|few|TRBD1|TRBJ1-2|16
TGCGCCAGCAGCCATCGCGGACAGGCCGCAAACTATGGCTACACCTTC
CASSHRGQAANYGYTF
>TRBV11-3|.|TRBD1|TRBJ1-1|14
TGTGCCAGCAGCTTAACAGGGGCGGGCACTGAAGCTTTCTTT
CASSLTGAGTEAFF
>TRBV24-1|.|.|TRBJ2-7|14
TGTGCCACCAGTGATTCAACGGGGCGACACGAGCAGTACTTC
CATSDSTGRHEQYF
>TRBV30|.|.|TRBJ1-3|13
TGTGCCTTTCAGGGGCCTGGTGGAAACACCATATATTTT
CAFQGPGGNTIYF
>TRBV10-2|.|TRBD1|TRBJ1-2|15
TGCGCCAGCAGTGATGAGGAGACAGGGGTTCGGGGCTACACCTTC
CASSDEETGVRGYTF
>TRBV9|few|.|TRBJ1-6|15
TGTGCCAGCAGCGCGAAGGAGGGTCAGGAATCACCCCTCCACTTT
CASSAKEGQESPLHF